The present T cell receptor beta chain was sequenced within a study of identical twins. MiXCR, run by TCRdb on the 5' RACE reads, gives a single entry per CDR3 protein. The table has some 730,000 distinct CDR3 sequences, 18% seen once. Germline assignment: CDR1 SQVTM and CDR2 ANQGSEA. J was trimmed by 0 bases and V by 7 bases; bases with no gene match: 2. This CDR3 spans 12 amino acids. These sequences were also reported in another study, on T cells expressing NK-cell markers. That paper notes: More than five donors showed dominant NKG2C+ clonotypes comprising roughly 1.0-7.0% of their CD8+ T cells.

The sequenced sample consisted of PBMCs. The chain links TRBV29-1 to TRBJ1-1, with 7 positions matching TRBD1. The source of this sequence is a woman in her late teens or twenties in good health. The CDR3 spells CSGDSMNTEAFF. The CDR3 coding sequence is TGCAGCGGGGACAGCATGAACACTGAAGCTTTCTTT. The full variable domain, rest sourced from reference TRBV29-1 and TRBJ1-1, is SAVISQKPSRDICQRGTSLTIQCQVDSQVTMMFWYRQQPGQSLTLIATANQGSEATYESGFVIDKFPISRPNLTFSTLTVSNMSPEDSSIYLCSGDSMNTEAFFGQGTRLTVV.